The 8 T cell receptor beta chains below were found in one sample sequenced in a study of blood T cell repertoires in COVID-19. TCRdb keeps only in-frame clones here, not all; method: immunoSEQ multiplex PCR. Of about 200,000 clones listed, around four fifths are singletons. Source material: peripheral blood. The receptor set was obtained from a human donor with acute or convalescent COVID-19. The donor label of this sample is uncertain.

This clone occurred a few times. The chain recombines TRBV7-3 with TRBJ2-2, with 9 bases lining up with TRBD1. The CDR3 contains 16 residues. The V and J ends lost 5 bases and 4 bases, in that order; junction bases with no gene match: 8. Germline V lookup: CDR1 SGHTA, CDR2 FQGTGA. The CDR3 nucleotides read TGTGCCAGCAGCATAAACAGGGGGCCCGTCACCGGGGAGCTGTTTTTT. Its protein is CASSINRGPVTGELFF.

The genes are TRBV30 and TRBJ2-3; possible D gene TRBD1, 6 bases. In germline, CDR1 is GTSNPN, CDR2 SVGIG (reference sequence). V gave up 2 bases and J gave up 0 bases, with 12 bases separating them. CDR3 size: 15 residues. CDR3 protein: CAWSNDRYSTDTQYF. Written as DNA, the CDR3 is TGTGCCTGGAGTAATGACAGGTATAGCACAGATACGCAGTATTTT.

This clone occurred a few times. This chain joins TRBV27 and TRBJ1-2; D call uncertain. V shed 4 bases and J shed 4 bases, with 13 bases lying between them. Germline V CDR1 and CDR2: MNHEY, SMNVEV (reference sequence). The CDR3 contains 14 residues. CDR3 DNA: TGTGCCAGCAGTTCTGGTGGGTGGAGCTATGGCTACACCTTC. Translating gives CASSSGGWSYGYTF.

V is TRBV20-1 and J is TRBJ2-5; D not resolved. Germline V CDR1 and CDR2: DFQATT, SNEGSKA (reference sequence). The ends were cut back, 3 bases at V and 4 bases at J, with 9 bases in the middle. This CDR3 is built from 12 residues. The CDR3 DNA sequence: TGCAGTGCTAGTGGGCGGATAGAGACCCAGTACTTC. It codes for CSASGRIETQYF.

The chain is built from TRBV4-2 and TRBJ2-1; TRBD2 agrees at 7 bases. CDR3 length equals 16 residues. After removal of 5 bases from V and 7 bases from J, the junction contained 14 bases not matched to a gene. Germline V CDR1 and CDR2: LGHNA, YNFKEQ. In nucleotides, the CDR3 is TGTGCCAGCAGCTCCAACACCATGACTAGCAAGAATGAGCAGTTCTTC. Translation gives CASSSNTMTSKNEQFF.

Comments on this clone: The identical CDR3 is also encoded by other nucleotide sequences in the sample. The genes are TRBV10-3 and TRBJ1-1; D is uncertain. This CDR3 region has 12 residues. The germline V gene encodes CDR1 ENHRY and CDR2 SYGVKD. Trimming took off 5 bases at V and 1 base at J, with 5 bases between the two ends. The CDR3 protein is CAISRGNTEAFF. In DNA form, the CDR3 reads TGTGCCATCAGTAGAGGGAACACTGAAGCTTTCTTT.

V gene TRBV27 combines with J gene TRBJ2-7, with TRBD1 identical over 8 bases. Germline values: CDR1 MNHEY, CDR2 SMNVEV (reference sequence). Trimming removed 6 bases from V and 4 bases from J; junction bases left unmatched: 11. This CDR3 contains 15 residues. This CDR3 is CASSSPGQARYEQYF. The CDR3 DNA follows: TGTGCCAGCAGCTCTCCGGGACAGGCTCGGTACGAGCAGTACTTC.

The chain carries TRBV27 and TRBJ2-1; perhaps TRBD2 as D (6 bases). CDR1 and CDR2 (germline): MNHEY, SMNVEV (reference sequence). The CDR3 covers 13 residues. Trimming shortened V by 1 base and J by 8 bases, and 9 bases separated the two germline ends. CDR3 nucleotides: TGTGCCAGCAGTTTATGGAGGGGAGATGAGCAGTTCTTC. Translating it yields CASSLWRGDEQFF.